The clone carrying this T cell receptor (beta chain) has more than one count but fewer than ten. Unique molecular identifiers were incorporated into the prepared TCRbeta library. A single record per CDR3 protein comes from TCRdb applying MiXCR to the PCR reads. The sample includes hundreds of thousands of distinct CDR3 sequences, around 15% of them seen just once. This entry comes from a study of T-cell reconstitution after alpha-beta-depleted transplantation in children. The CDR3 extends over 13 amino acids. Between the trimmed V and J ends, which lost 5 bases and 8 bases, there was a span of 13 bases. CDR1 and CDR2 from the germline V gene are SGHTA and FQGNSA.

The input for sequencing was PBMCs, mostly from graft donor cells, taken 360 days after TCRalphabeta/CD19-depleted stem cell transplant. The sequence derives from a boy less than two years old who had a stem cell transplant for Wiskott-Aldrich syndrome, so the T cells may come from the graft donor. The chain uses TRBV7-2 and TRBJ2-1; no clear D gene. The chain's CDR3 is CASSAMVGDEQFF. CDR3 nucleotide sequence: TGTGCCAGCAGCGCCATGGTAGGCGATGAGCAGTTCTTC.